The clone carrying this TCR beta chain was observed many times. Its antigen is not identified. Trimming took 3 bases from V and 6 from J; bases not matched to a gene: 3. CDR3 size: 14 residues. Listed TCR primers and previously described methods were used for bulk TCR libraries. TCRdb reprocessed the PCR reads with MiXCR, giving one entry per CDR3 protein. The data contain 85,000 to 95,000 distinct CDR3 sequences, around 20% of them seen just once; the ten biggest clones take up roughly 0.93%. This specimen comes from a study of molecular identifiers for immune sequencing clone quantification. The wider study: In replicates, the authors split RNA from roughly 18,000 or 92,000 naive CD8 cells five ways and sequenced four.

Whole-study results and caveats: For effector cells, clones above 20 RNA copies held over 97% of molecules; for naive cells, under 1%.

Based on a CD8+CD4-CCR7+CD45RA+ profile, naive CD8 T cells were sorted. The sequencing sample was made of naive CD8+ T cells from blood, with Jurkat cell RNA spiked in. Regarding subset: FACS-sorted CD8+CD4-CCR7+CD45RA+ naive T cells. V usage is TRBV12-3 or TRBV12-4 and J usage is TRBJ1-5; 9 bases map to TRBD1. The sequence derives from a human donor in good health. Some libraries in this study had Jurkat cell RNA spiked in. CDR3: CASSFLQGAQPQHF. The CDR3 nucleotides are TGTGCCAGCAGTTTTTTACAGGGGGCTCAGCCCCAGCATTTT.